These 15 T cell receptor beta chains came from one sample sequenced in a study of regulatory T cells in long-lasting Graves disease. iRepertoire HTBI primers and Arm-PCR of CDR3 regions built TCR beta libraries. MiXCR was run by TCRdb on the multiplex PCR reads, yielding one entry per CDR3 protein. The sample consists of about half a million distinct CDR3 sequences, around a fifth of them appearing once. Regarding time point: persistent/refractory GD, antithyroid drugs over 5 years with positive TRAb. RNA from PBMCs was the source of the TCR library. The sequencing used peripheral blood mononuclear cells (PBMCs), collected when the disease was refractory, from a patient treated with antithyroid drugs. These receptors were obtained from a female donor with Graves disease.

The table lists this clonotype with a few counts. J is TRBJ1-1 and V is TRBV9; D call uncertain. Germline CDR1 reads SGDLS; CDR2 reads YYNGEE. V was clipped by 0 bases and J by 0 bases, with 6 bases between them. The CDR3 length is 14 residues. The chain's CDR3 is CASSVEGLNTEAFF. The CDR3 nucleotides read TGTGCCAGCAGCGTAGAAGGGTTGAACACTGAAGCTTTCTTT.

V is TRBV7-9 and J is TRBJ1-1; D may be TRBD1 (5 bases). Deletions cut 5 bases from V and 7 bases from J, with 20 bases between. The CDR3 extends over 15 amino acids. The germline gives CDR1 SEHNR, CDR2 FQNEAQ (reference sequence). Here the CDR3 reads CASSRPWGASVEAFF. For the CDR3, the DNA is TGTGCCAGCAGCCGCCCATGGGGCGCGTCGGTTGAAGCTTTCTTT.

This clonotype was detected ten times or more. Here the CDR3 DNA reads TGTGCCAGCAGCCAGGACTACGACACTGAAGCTTTCTTT. Encoded protein: CASSQDYDTEAFF. This chain links TRBV27 with TRBJ1-1; no reliable D call. The CDR3 length is 13 residues. Per the germline V gene, CDR1 is MNHEY and CDR2 is SMNVEV (reference sequence). With 6 bases removed from V and 3 bases from J, the gap between germline ends came to 11 bases.

As DNA, the CDR3 is TGTGCCAGCAGCTTGGCCAATGGGCGAGGCTACACCTTC. Residues: CASSLANGRGYTF. V and J are TRBV5-5 and TRBJ1-2; D call uncertain. Germline V gene lookup returns CDR1 SGHKS and CDR2 YYEKEE (reference sequence). The V end lost 0 bases, the J end lost 8 bases, and 11 bases lay between the germline ends. The CDR3 is 13 residues long.

As to this clonotype: A much larger clone is a single base away; this may be a read error. CDR3 sequence reads: CAGSTTGQGTEAFF. The CDR3 DNA is TGTGCCGGCAGCACTACGGGACAGGGCACTGAAGCTTTCTTT. V is TRBV7-2 and J is TRBJ1-1, with 9 bases matching TRBD1. Germline assignment: CDR1 SGHTA and CDR2 FQGNSA. The CDR3 consists of 14 residues.

This rearrangement joins TRBV13 to TRBJ2-1; 9 bases are a match to TRBD1. V lost 2 bases to trimming and J lost 8 bases; unmatched junction nucleotides: 7. This CDR3 is 15 amino acids long. Germline V gene data show CDR1 as PRHDT and CDR2 as FYEKMQ (reference sequence). The CDR3 is CASSLKGQGSYEQFF. For the CDR3, the DNA is TGTGCCAGCAGCTTAAAGGGACAGGGCTCCTATGAGCAGTTCTTC.

With respect to this clonotype: A read error may be the cause here, since a much bigger clone is one base away. This chain uses TRBV30 with TRBJ1-5, with D possibly TRBD1 on 5 matching bases. The CDR3 extends over 13 amino acids. The germline V gene encodes CDR1 GTSNPN and CDR2 SVGIG (reference sequence). V lost 0 bases and J lost 3, with 6 bases in between. The CDR3 region has the DNA TGTGCCTGGAGTGTACAGGTCAATCAGCCCCAGCATTTT. Translated, it gives CAWSVQVNQPQHF. The entire variable domain, with the rest obtained from reference TRBV30 and TRBJ1-5, is as follows: SQTIHQWPATLVQPVGSPLSLECTVEGTSNPNLYWYRQAAGRGLQLLFYSVGIGQISSEVPQNLSASRPQDRQFILSSKKLLLSDSGFYLCAWSVQVNQPQHFGDGTRLSIL.

The rearrangement joins TRBV7-3 to TRBJ2-5; 12 nucleotides match TRBD2. Per the germline V gene, CDR1 is SGHTA and CDR2 is FQGTGA. The CDR3 is made up of 17 amino acids. V dropped 5 bases and J dropped 5; count of bases not matched to a gene: 12. CDR3 nucleotides: TGTGCCAGCAGCGTAGGAGCTAGCGGGAGGGCCGAGGAGACCCAGTACTTC. This sequence encodes CASSVGASGRAEETQYF. The full variable domain, rest sourced from reference TRBV7-3 and TRBJ2-5, is GAGVSQTPSNKVTEKGKYVELRCDPISGHTALYWYRQSLGQGPEFLIYFQGTGAADDSGLPNDRFFAVRPEGSVSTLKIQRTERGDSAVYLCASSVGASGRAEETQYFGPGTRLLVL.

This clonotype has ten or more counts. The gene calls are TRBV6-2 or TRBV6-3 and TRBJ2-5; possible D gene TRBD1, 5 bases. This CDR3 contains 14 residues. Deletions cut 0 bases from V and 5 bases from J, with 10 bases between. The germline V gene has CDR1 MNHEY and CDR2 SVGEGT. The DNA of the CDR3 is TGTGCCAGCAGTTACTCGGCAGGGCTGGAGACCCAGTACTTC. Its translation: CASSYSAGLETQYF.

This clonotype was observed a handful of times. The rearrangement uses TRBV19 and TRBJ2-2; 9 nucleotides agree with TRBD1. In germline, CDR1 is LNHDA, CDR2 SQIVND (reference sequence). The CDR3 loop spans 18 amino acids. The V segment lost 4 bases and the J segment 1 base; nucleotides outside the gene matches: 10. CDR3 in amino acids: CASSTRDRARRNTGELFF. The CDR3 region has the DNA TGTGCCAGTAGTACCCGGGACAGGGCCCGTAGGAACACCGGGGAGCTGTTTTTT.

This clonotype has ten or more counts. The chain couples TRBV19 to TRBJ1-5, with D possibly matching TRBD1 (6 bases). Germline-derived CDR1 and CDR2 are LNHDA and SQIVND (reference sequence). V lost 6 bases to trimming and J lost 5 bases, with 14 bases between them. There are 14 residues in the CDR3. Here the CDR3 DNA reads TGTGCCAGTAGAAAACAGGGATTGTATCAGCCCCAGCATTTT. As protein: CASRKQGLYQPQHF.

This clonotype was counted a few times. The CDR3 DNA sequence: TGTGCCAGCAGCTTAAATTTGCGGCAGGACTCCTACGAGCAGTACTTC. This encodes CASSLNLRQDSYEQYF. This chain connects TRBV7-6 to TRBJ2-7; no firm D call. The CDR3 contains 16 residues. V was pared by 2 bases and J by 0 bases, with 14 bases between. Per germline, CDR1 SGHVS and CDR2 FNYEAQ.

This clonotype appeared a few times. The CDR3 here is CATSDWRNRGTGELFF. Here the CDR3 DNA reads TGTGCCACCAGTGATTGGAGAAATAGGGGCACCGGGGAGCTGTTTTTT. The J gene is TRBJ2-2, the V gene TRBV24-1, with a weak D call TRBD1 (5 bases). V was shortened by 2 bases and J by 4 bases, with 13 bases between the two germline ends. CDR3 size: 16 residues. Germline CDR1 KGHDR, CDR2 SFDVKD.

This clonotype occurred a few times. V gene TRBV7-3 combines with J gene TRBJ1-6, with a possible D match to TRBD1 (6 bases). The CDR3 has 14 amino acids. CDR1 is SGHTA, CDR2 FQGTGA, per germline. Trimming shortened V by 2 bases and J by 10 bases, and 12 bases separated the two germline ends. Here the CDR3 DNA reads TGTGCCAGCAGCTTAGGTTTGGGGGGCTCACCCCTCCACTTT. Protein product: CASSLGLGGSPLHF.

The chain recombines TRBV6-5 with TRBJ2-5; 12 bases agree with TRBD2. CDR3 length: 17 amino acids. Germline V lookup: CDR1 MNHEY, CDR2 SVGAGI. V was clipped by 2 bases and J by 7 bases; unmatched bases: 11. The CDR3 DNA follows: TGTGCCAGCAGTTACGGCCGGGCTAGCGGGGGGGCCGGGACCCAGTACTTC. It is translated as CASSYGRASGGAGTQYF.